One sample yielded the 7 T cell receptor beta chains listed below, sequenced in a study of shared clonotypes between healthy human individuals (dated by TCRdb to 2020 to 2022). The library was prepared using the immunoSEQ multiplex PCR assay. What TCRdb holds here is the immuneACCESS table cut down to in-frame rearrangements. Part of the clones is not present; checked against another copy, under half of the missing clones reflect an unresolved V gene, and the others are unexplained. In all, the sample holds roughly 640,000 clones, and approximately 97% of those were seen once. The ten largest clonotypes hold 0.045% to 0.07% of the sample. Sample: naive CD4+ T cells sorted from blood. What this sample's cell subset or site label stands for: CD45RA+ positively selected. The receptors derive from a woman aged 30 to 39 in good health.

The chain uses TRBV7-9 and TRBJ1-3; D perhaps matches TRBD1 (5 bases). CDR1 SEHNR and CDR2 FQNEAQ come from the germline V gene (reference sequence). Between the trimmed V and J ends, which lost 2 bases and 4 bases, there was a span of 15 bases. The CDR3 is 16 amino acids. The CDR3: CASSLTGTDLGNTIYF. CDR3 coding DNA: TGTGCCAGCAGCTTAACCGGGACGGACCTCGGAAACACCATATATTTT.

In its sample, this clone was seen a few times. The rearrangement joins TRBV11-2 to TRBJ1-2; 8 nucleotides line up with TRBD1. After removal of 3 bases from V and 6 bases from J, the junction contained 6 bases not matched to a gene. The CDR3 totals 14 residues. Germline V lookup: CDR1 SGHAT, CDR2 FQNNGV. CDR3 protein: CASSFTTGGNGYTF. The CDR3 DNA sequence: TGTGCCAGCAGCTTTACCACAGGGGGTAATGGCTACACCTTC.

The V and J genes are TRBV5-1 and TRBJ2-1; the D is unclear. Trimming stripped 5 bases from V and 0 bases from J, with 18 bases between. CDR1 is SGHRS and CDR2 is YFSETQ in the germline V gene. This CDR3 is 17 amino acids long. CDR3 sequence: CASSPTLAPSSYNEQFF. The CDR3 DNA reads TGCGCCAGCAGTCCAACCCTGGCCCCGAGCTCCTACAATGAGCAGTTCTTC.

The chain recombines TRBV9 with TRBJ2-7, with D perhaps assigned TRBD1 or TRBD2 (5 bases each). The CDR3 consists of 15 residues. Germline V gene lookup returns CDR1 SGDLS and CDR2 YYNGEE. With 4 bases removed from V and 1 base from J, the gap between germline ends came to 15 bases. CDR3 protein: CASSNRDGGSYEQYF. The DNA of the CDR3 is TGTGCCAGCAGCAACCGGGACGGAGGATCCTACGAGCAGTACTTC.

The chain has TRBV29-1 and TRBJ2-5; 9 bases line up with TRBD1. Gene TRBJ2-7 matches the end of the DNA better, so the J call may be wrong. This CDR3 is 13 amino acids long. Germline V CDR1 and CDR2: SQVTM, ANQGSEA. The CDR3 is CSVRQGGSYEQYF. The CDR3 DNA sequence: TGCAGCGTTAGACAGGGGGGCTCCTACGAGCAGTACTTC.

J is TRBJ2-3 and V is TRBV19; D is unresolved. This CDR3 has 14 amino acids. The germline V gene encodes CDR1 LNHDA and CDR2 SQIVND (reference sequence). The V and J ends lost 3 bases and 0 bases respectively, with 7 bases between them. Written as DNA, the CDR3 is TGTGCCAGTAGTATGGCAGCGAGCACAGATACGCAGTATTTT. Its translation: CASSMAASTDTQYF.

The J gene is TRBJ2-1, the V gene TRBV2; no clear D. The CDR3 runs 14 residues. Germline assignment: CDR1 SNHLY and CDR2 FYNNEI. Trimming shortened V by 7 bases and J by 10 bases, and 20 bases separated the two germline ends. DNA for the CDR3: TGTGCCAGCACTCTGGACGTGAATGTGCGAGAGCAGTTCTTC. Amino acid sequence: CASTLDVNVREQFF. Looking up the rest from reference TRBV2 and TRBJ2-1 gives the full variable domain: EPEVTQTPSHQVTQMGQEVILRCVPISNHLYFYWYRQILGQKVEFLVSFYNNEISEKSEIFDDQFSVERPDGSNFTLKIRSTKLEDSAMYFCASTLDVNVREQFFGPGTRLTVL.